These 10 T cell receptor beta chains were all obtained from the same sample, sequenced in a study of beta chain features in type 1 diabetes. Findings of the study overall: TCRB CDR3 length was moderately but significantly reduced in all four CD4+ subsets of Type 1 diabetes patients.

Their cognate antigens are unknown. Expressed TCRB transcripts were sequenced because the isolated RNA had all been reverse transcribed beforehand. The repertoire was sequenced with immunoSEQ multiplex PCR; TCRdb's copy has only in-frame clones and lacks some. Of about 160,000 clones detected, roughly 7.1% appear once; the ten largest clones hold more than 0.75%. The specimen was central memory CD4+ T cells from blood. Source of these receptors: a woman aged 40 to 50 with type 1 diabetes.

This clone was detected a few times. This chain joins TRBV6-5 and TRBJ1-2; D not resolved. The CDR3 sequence is 10 residues long. CDR1 is MNHEY, CDR2 SVGAGI, per germline. Trimming removed 11 bases from V and 8 bases from J, with 12 bases in between. The CDR3 DNA sequence: TGTGCCGCAAGTCCGGAGGGCTACACCTTC. Amino acids: CAASPEGYTF.

This clone was seen only a few times. The chain has TRBV6-6 and TRBJ2-5; D not resolved. Trimming left V 2 bases short and J 11 bases short, with 15 bases between. The CDR3 is 13 amino acids. Germline V gene data show CDR1 as MNHNY and CDR2 as SVGAGI (reference sequence). CDR3 sequence (DNA): TGTGCCAGCAGTTACCCAGCGCGCTCGGAGCAGTACTTC. The encoded protein is CASSYPARSEQYF.

This clone occurred a few times. J is TRBJ1-1 and V is TRBV2; D is ambiguous. The germline CDR1 and CDR2 sequences are SNHLY and FYNNEI. This CDR3 is built from 15 residues. Between the trimmed V and J ends, which lost 0 bases and 3 bases, there was a span of 11 bases. Here the CDR3 DNA reads TGTGCCAGCAGTGAAGCCGTGGCGGTGGACACTGAAGCTTTCTTT. It translates to CASSEAVAVDTEAFF.

This clone was observed a handful of times. The V and J genes are TRBV28 and TRBJ2-7; D is perhaps TRBD2 (6 bases). CDR1 and CDR2 from the germline V gene are MDHEN and SYDVKM. Trimming shortened V by 5 bases and J by 6 bases, and 14 bases separated the two germline ends. CDR3 length equals 13 residues. The chain's CDR3 is CASSIEGRGEQYF. The CDR3 DNA reads TGTGCCAGCAGTATTGAGGGGCGGGGCGAGCAGTACTTC.

In this sample, this clone turned up a few times. The chain recombines TRBV19 with TRBJ1-5, with a possible D match to TRBD1 (6 bases). CDR3 length equals 16 residues. V was clipped by 6 bases and J by 6 bases, with 21 bases between them. Germline lookup yields CDR1 LNHDA and CDR2 SQIVND (reference sequence). This CDR3 reads CASSDNRDKDGQPQHF. DNA for the CDR3: TGTGCCAGTAGCGACAACCGGGACAAGGATGGTCAGCCCCAGCATTTT.

In its sample, this clone was seen a few times. The chain is built from TRBV7-9 and TRBJ2-3; D is unclear. In germline, CDR1 is SEHNR, CDR2 FQNEAQ (reference sequence). V lost 4 bases to trimming and J lost 7 bases, with 9 bases between them. This CDR3 is built from 12 residues. The CDR3 loop reads CASSSTLNTQYF. The DNA of the CDR3 is TGTGCCAGCAGCTCAACGCTAAATACGCAGTATTTT.

At least ten counts were recorded for this clone. The chain links TRBV18 to TRBJ2-1; 10 nucleotides align to TRBD2. The CDR3 spans 18 residues. Per germline, CDR1 KGHSH and CDR2 LQKENI. Trimming at V came to 1 base and at J to 0 bases, leaving 6 bases not matched to a gene. The CDR3 reads CASSPLAGGSSSYNEQFF. As DNA, the CDR3 is TGTGCCAGCTCACCACTAGCGGGGGGCTCGAGCTCCTACAATGAGCAGTTCTTC.

The CDR3 sequence is CASSLSEDQPQHF. The CDR3 DNA sequence: TGTGCCAGCAGCTTGAGTGAGGATCAGCCCCAGCATTTT. The J gene is TRBJ1-5, the V gene TRBV7-9; D gene ambiguous. In germline, CDR1 is SEHNR, CDR2 FQNEAQ (reference sequence). With 3 bases removed from V and 5 bases from J, the gap between germline ends came to 8 bases. The CDR3 length is 13 residues.

This clone was seen a handful of times. The rearrangement uses TRBV19 and TRBJ2-5, with a possible D match to TRBD1 (6 bases). V dropped 8 bases and J dropped 4 bases, with 17 bases sitting between them. CDR1 and CDR2 (germline): LNHDA, SQIVND (reference sequence). The length of the CDR3 is 14 residues. The CDR3 DNA follows: TGTGCCAGTTCACCCGAGGACAGACCAGAGACCCAGTACTTC. This translates into CASSPEDRPETQYF.

The J gene is TRBJ1-1, the V gene TRBV18, with 7 bases that match TRBD1. The CDR3 is 13 residues long. V shed 3 bases and J 7 bases; nucleotides not matched to a gene: 5. Per germline, CDR1 KGHSH and CDR2 LQKENI. The CDR3 region is CASSPEGQLEAFF. The CDR3, as DNA: TGTGCCAGCTCACCGGAGGGACAGCTTGAAGCTTTCTTT.